The 20 T cell receptor beta chains listed next were all sequenced from one sample in a study of blood T cell repertoires in COVID-19. Profiling relied on immunoSEQ multiplex PCR, and the TCRdb table lists in-frame clones only, not all of them. In the table there are about 110,000 clones, 72% of which are singletons. Sequencing was performed on peripheral blood. These receptors all stem from a woman in her sixties with acute or convalescent COVID-19.

The chain joins TRBV13 to TRBJ1-2; D is perhaps TRBD1 (5 bases). CDR3 length: 15 residues. Germline lookup yields CDR1 PRHDT and CDR2 FYEKMQ (reference sequence). V was trimmed by 0 bases and J by 4 bases, leaving 12 bases between them. The CDR3 sequence: CASSLGTLGGYGYTF. DNA for the CDR3: TGTGCCAGCAGCTTAGGAACCCTCGGGGGCTATGGCTACACCTTC. Using reference TRBV13 and TRBJ1-2 for the parts outside the CDR3, the full variable domain is AAGVIQSPRHLIKEKRETATLKCYPIPRHDTVYWYQQGPGQDPQFLISFYEKMQSDKGSIPDRFSAQQFSDYHSELNMSSLELGDSALYFCASSLGTLGGYGYTFGSGTRLTVV.

The chain has TRBV7-2 and TRBJ2-4, with TRBD2 matching over 9 bases. This CDR3 region has 15 residues. The V gene end was trimmed by 6 bases and the J gene end by 5 bases; junction bases not matched to a gene: 8. From germline, CDR1 is SGHTA and CDR2 FQGNSA. CDR3 sequence reads: CASRQRGAMENIQYF. The CDR3 DNA follows: TGTGCCAGCAGGCAGCGGGGGGCCATGGAAAACATTCAGTACTTC.

The V call is TRBV9, the J call TRBJ2-1; D is perhaps TRBD2 (6 bases). Germline V gene sequence: CDR1 SGDLS, CDR2 YYNGEE. V lost 0 bases and J lost 7, with 14 bases in between. This CDR3 spans 15 amino acids. The CDR3 loop is CASSVGTLGRNEQFF. The CDR3 DNA reads TGTGCCAGCAGCGTAGGTACCCTAGGGAGGAATGAGCAGTTCTTC.

The chain recombines TRBV2 with TRBJ2-1; the match to TRBD2 covers 14 bases. J lost 9 bases, V lost 7 bases, and 8 bases had no gene match. The CDR3 spans 15 residues. Looked up from germline, CDR1 is SNHLY and CDR2 is FYNNEI. CDR3 loop: CASNPTSGGAGEQFF. Written as DNA, the CDR3 is TGTGCCAGCAATCCGACTAGCGGGGGGGCGGGTGAGCAGTTCTTC.

This clone was recorded only once. CDR3 residues: CASSPQRANYGYTF. DNA of the CDR3: TGTGCCAGCTCACCCCAACGAGCTAACTATGGCTACACCTTC. The genes are TRBV18 and TRBJ1-2; D remains ambiguous. Germline V lookup: CDR1 KGHSH, CDR2 LQKENI. Trimming removed 3 bases at V and 0 bases at J, with 8 bases between. CDR3 length: 14 amino acids.

This clone was counted between two and nine times. The genes are TRBV5-1 and TRBJ2-2; TRBD1 aligns across 7 bases. J was trimmed by 5 bases and V by 0 bases; bases with no gene match: 4. Germline V lookup: CDR1 SGHRS, CDR2 YFSETQ. The CDR3 has 15 amino acids. The CDR3 nucleotides read TGCGCCAGCAGCTTGGTGACAGGGAATACCGGGGAGCTGTTTTTT. As protein: CASSLVTGNTGELFF.

This clone was seen at least ten times. This chain uses TRBV7-6 with TRBJ1-6; tentative D call: TRBD1 (6 bases). The V gene lost 0 bases and the J gene lost 6 bases, with 6 bases spanning the gap. CDR3 length: 14 amino acids. From germline, CDR1 is SGHVS and CDR2 FNYEAQ. DNA for the CDR3: TGTGCCAGCAGCTTAGCGGACAGTAATTCACCCCTCCACTTT. Protein sequence: CASSLADSNSPLHF.

The CDR3 sequence: CASSSGTGLYEQYF. DNA of the CDR3: TGTGCCAGCAGCTCCGGGACAGGCCTCTACGAGCAGTACTTC. The chain uses TRBV9 and TRBJ2-7; TRBD1 matches at 8 bases. The CDR3 runs to 14 residues. V was clipped by 4 bases and J by 3 bases; unmatched bases: 6. Germline V gene sequence: CDR1 SGDLS, CDR2 YYNGEE.

The rearrangement uses TRBV29-1 and TRBJ1-2; no clear D. V was cut by 3 bases and J by 1 base, with 6 bases left in between. Germline CDR1 is SQVTM and CDR2 is ANQGSEA. The CDR3 contains 12 residues. The CDR3: CSVESSNYGYTF. The DNA for the CDR3 is TGCAGCGTTGAGTCCAGTAACTATGGCTACACCTTC. The whole variable domain, filled in from reference TRBV29-1 and TRBJ1-2, reads SAVISQKPSRDICQRGTSLTIQCQVDSQVTMMFWYRQQPGQSLTLIATANQGSEATYESGFVIDKFPISRPNLTFSTLTVSNMSPEDSSIYLCSVESSNYGYTFGSGTRLTVV.

This sequence joins TRBV7-6 and TRBJ2-3; 13 positions agree with TRBD2. V gave up 10 bases and J gave up 1 base; unmatched junction bases: 8. This CDR3 contains 16 residues. Germline-derived CDR1 and CDR2 are SGHVS and FNYEAQ. CDR3 in amino acids: CATLLAGGRGTDTQYF. The DNA for the CDR3 is TGTGCCACCCTACTAGCGGGGGGGCGTGGCACAGATACGCAGTATTTT.

The chain links TRBV3-1 (or the pseudogene TRBV3-2) to TRBJ2-3, with 12 bases identical to TRBD2. The CDR3 is made up of 16 amino acids. V shed 3 bases, J shed 5 bases, and the junction held 6 bases outside the gene matches. Germline V gene lookup returns CDR1 LGHDT and CDR2 YNNKEL (reference sequence). The CDR3 loop is CASSQGTSGGRDTQYF. In DNA form, the CDR3 reads TGTGCCAGCAGCCAGGGCACTAGCGGGGGGCGAGATACGCAGTATTTT.

The genes are TRBV6-1 and TRBJ1-1; 10 positions match TRBD1. The CDR3 length is 15 residues. Germline V gene data show CDR1 as MNHNS and CDR2 as SASEGT. The junction had 5 bases not matched to a gene; V was cut back by 0 bases and J by 7 bases. CDR3 DNA: TGTGCCAGCAGTGAAGCCGGACAGGGGGTGGATGAAGCTTTCTTT. Encoded protein: CASSEAGQGVDEAFF.

The rearrangement links TRBV6-5 to TRBJ2-5; 7 bases fit TRBD1. V shed 6 bases, J shed 4 bases, and the junction held 8 bases outside the gene matches. Germline CDR1 and CDR2: MNHEY and SVGAGI. The length of the CDR3 is 14 residues. For the CDR3, the DNA is TGTGCCAGCAGCCGCATGTCAGGGGGAGAGACCCAGTACTTC. Residues: CASSRMSGGETQYF.

This clone was seen once. V and J are TRBV27 and TRBJ1-4; D gene uncertain. V dropped 6 bases and J dropped 8 bases, with 19 bases sitting between them. This CDR3 is built from 15 residues. The V gene's germline CDR1 is MNHEY and CDR2 SMNVEV (reference sequence). The CDR3 sequence: CASSRGGLGMEKLFF. CDR3 DNA: TGTGCCAGCAGCCGAGGCGGGCTGGGGATGGAAAAACTGTTTTTT.

The genes are TRBV7-9 and TRBJ1-1; D is undetermined. Germline CDR1 is SEHNR and CDR2 is FQNEAQ (reference sequence). Trimming shortened V by 1 base and J by 6 bases, and 15 bases separated the two germline ends. CDR3 size: 15 residues. This CDR3 is CASSLEASRTAEAFF. Written as DNA, the CDR3 is TGTGCCAGCAGCTTAGAAGCGTCCCGAACGGCTGAAGCTTTCTTT.

V usage is TRBV7-6 and J usage is TRBJ2-5, with TRBD1 matching over 8 bases. The CDR3 covers 17 residues. Looked up from germline, CDR1 is SGHVS and CDR2 is FNYEAQ. Losses at the gene ends were 8 bases for V and 9 bases for J; bases not matched to a gene: 23. In DNA form, the CDR3 reads TGTGCCAGCCTCGATAGTAGGCAGGGGGCCCGGTGGGAGGCCCAGTACTTC. Residues: CASLDSRQGARWEAQYF.

This clone was seen just once. This chain links TRBV19 with TRBJ2-3; the match to TRBD1 covers 9 bases. The CDR3 spans 17 residues. V trimming: 5 bases; J trimming: 6 bases; junction bases outside the gene matches: 15. CDR1 and CDR2 from the germline V gene are LNHDA and SQIVND (reference sequence). This CDR3 is CASSLNYVGTGSDTQYF. The CDR3 DNA follows: TGTGCCAGTAGTCTGAACTACGTCGGGACAGGGTCGGATACGCAGTATTTT.

The chain couples TRBV9 to TRBJ1-2; TRBD1 matches at 8 bases. Losses at the gene ends were 1 base for V and 7 bases for J; bases not matched to a gene: 12. This CDR3 is built from 16 residues. Germline CDR1 is SGDLS and CDR2 is YYNGEE. CDR3 sequence (DNA): TGTGCCAGCAGCGTAAGACAGGGGACGAAGGGAGGTGGCTACACCTTC. Amino acid sequence: CASSVRQGTKGGGYTF.

The CDR3 nucleotides are TGTGCCAGCTCACCGGGGACAGTCTACGAGCAGTACTTC. Protein: CASSPGTVYEQYF. V usage is TRBV18 and J usage is TRBJ2-7; 7 bases align to TRBD1. This CDR3 has 13 residues. Germline assignment: CDR1 KGHSH and CDR2 LQKENI. The V gene end was trimmed by 3 bases and the J gene end by 3 bases; junction bases not matched to a gene: 2.

The V gene is TRBV7-2, the J gene TRBJ1-2, with D perhaps TRBD1 (5 bases). Looked up from germline, CDR1 is SGHTA and CDR2 is FQGNSA. The CDR3 runs to 19 residues. V lost 1 base and J lost 0, with 21 bases in between. The CDR3 sequence is CASSLVDGAGWVSNYGYTF. The CDR3 nucleotides are TGTGCCAGCAGCTTAGTAGATGGGGCGGGGTGGGTTTCTAACTATGGCTACACCTTC.